The source of this T cell receptor beta chain is a study of shared clonotypes between healthy human individuals. The V gene's germline CDR1 is LGHNA and CDR2 YSLEER. J lost 0 bases, V lost 3 bases, and 6 bases had no gene match. The CDR3 runs 17 residues. TCRdb keeps only in-frame clones here, not all; method: immunoSEQ multiplex PCR. The data contain some 2 million clones, around 96% of them seen just once; the ten biggest clones take up roughly 1.2%. Cells designated naive CD8 were CD45RO-negative and were positively selected for CCR7, with terminally differentiated effector memory CD45RA+ cells excluded.

The sequenced sample was naive CD8+ T cells sorted from blood. The origin of this receptor is a man in his late teens or twenties in good health. The gene calls are TRBV4-3 and TRBJ2-3; TRBD2 agrees at 10 bases. The DNA for the CDR3 is TGCGCCAGCAGCCAGACGACTAGCGGGTCTAGCACAGATACGCAGTATTTT. Protein sequence: CASSQTTSGSSTDTQYF.